These 18 T cell receptor beta chains share one sample of origin, sequenced in a study of human T cells and chemical hapten exposure. Time point here: pre-sensitization, week 0. The sample's treatment: therapeutic diphenylcyclopropenone sensitization with weekly scalp DPC. TCRdb processed the RACE reads anew with MiXCR; each CDR3 protein has one entry. The table shows 85,000 to 130,000 distinct CDR3 sequences, with approximately 12% occurring only once. The material sequenced was whole blood, taken in connection with sensitization to the hapten diphenylcyclopropenone (DPC). The receptor set was obtained from a woman aged 50 to 65 with alopecia areata. Some clones in this sample may be carry-over from other donors' samples.

In its sample, this clonotype was seen many times. The V call is TRBV12-3 or TRBV12-4, the J call TRBJ2-5, with D possibly matching TRBD1 (5 bases). This CDR3 comprises 12 residues. Trimming took 2 bases from V and 4 from J, leaving 5 bases between them. The CDR3 loop is CASSLRGETQYF. The CDR3 nucleotides read TGTGCCAGCAGTTTAAGGGGAGAGACCCAGTACTTC.

At least ten counts were recorded for this clonotype. The chain joins TRBV7-9 to TRBJ2-5; D unresolved. The CDR3 loop spans 13 amino acids. CDR1 and CDR2 from the germline V gene are SEHNR and FQNEAQ (reference sequence). V was cut by 0 bases and J by 3 bases, with 5 bases left in between. The CDR3 region is CASSLASEETQYF. The DNA of the CDR3 is TGTGCCAGCAGCTTAGCGTCGGAAGAGACCCAGTACTTC. The full variable domain, in which reference TRBV7-9 and TRBJ2-5 provide the parts outside the CDR3, is DTGVSQNPRHKITKRGQNVTFRCDPISEHNRLYWYRQTLGQGPEFLTYFQNEAQLEKSRLLSDRFSAERPKGSFSTLEIQRTEQGDSAMYLCASSLASEETQYFGPGTRLLVL.

Note on this clonotype: A junction boundary mismatches the germline segment, possibly from a read error. This rearrangement joins TRBV28 to TRBJ2-7, with 7 nucleotides matching TRBD1. Germline V gene sequence: CDR1 MDHEN, CDR2 SYDVKM. The CDR3 covers 14 residues. The CDR3 loop reads CASSAWTGTYEQYF. In DNA form, the CDR3 reads TGTGCCAGCAGTGCGTGGACAGGAACCTACGAACAGTACTTC.

The V call is TRBV14, the J call TRBJ2-1; 9 nucleotides align to TRBD2. Germline V gene lookup returns CDR1 SGHDN and CDR2 FVKESK. The CDR3 extends over 14 amino acids. V was pared by 8 bases and J by 3 bases, with 5 bases of the junction left unmatched. CDR3 region: CASATAGGYNEQFF. DNA of the CDR3: TGTGCCAGCGCCACAGCGGGGGGCTACAATGAGCAGTTCTTC.

This clonotype was found many times. This rearrangement joins TRBV6-6 to TRBJ2-7; 9 bases are a match to TRBD2. Germline-derived CDR1 and CDR2 are MNHNY and SVGAGI (reference sequence). The length of the CDR3 is 14 residues. The V and J ends lost 4 bases and 2 bases, in that order; junction bases with no gene match: 3. CDR3 sequence (DNA): TGTGCCAGCAGTTTGGGCGGGGGGGCCTACGAGCAGTACTTC. Translating it yields CASSLGGGAYEQYF.

This clonotype was counted a few times. The chain uses TRBV28 and TRBJ1-1; D unresolved. Germline loops: CDR1 MDHEN, CDR2 SYDVKM. The length of the CDR3 is 13 residues. V lost 6 bases and J 1 base, leaving 9 bases between the germline ends. Here the CDR3 reads CASRAYQNTEAFF. CDR3 nucleotides: TGTGCCAGCAGAGCGTACCAGAACACTGAAGCTTTCTTT.

The rearrangement joins TRBV10-3 to TRBJ2-5; D is undetermined. CDR3 length: 13 residues. Trimming removed 3 bases at V and 3 bases at J, with 8 bases between. CDR1 and CDR2 (germline): ENHRY, SYGVKD. The CDR3 DNA reads as TGTGCCATCAGTGAATCAAATAAAGAGACCCAGTACTTC. Its protein product is CAISESNKETQYF.

This clonotype was counted between two and nine times. The CDR3 DNA is TGTGCCAGCCGGATGTGGGGCAAGGGCGAGCAGTTCTTC. It translates to CASRMWGKGEQFF. The chain joins TRBV28 to TRBJ2-1; a weak D match, TRBD1 (5 bases). This CDR3 is built from 13 residues. Germline V gene sequence: CDR1 MDHEN, CDR2 SYDVKM. Trimming stripped 8 bases from V and 10 bases from J, with 18 bases between.

In its sample, this clonotype was seen many times. The J gene is TRBJ1-4, the V gene TRBV23-1; no reliable D call. TRBV23-1 counts as an open reading frame of uncertain function. V dropped 9 bases and J dropped 8 bases, with 16 bases sitting between them. This CDR3 is built from 13 residues. CDR3 DNA sequence: TGCGCCAGTCTGGTGACTCCGGGGGAAAAACTGTTTTTT. Translating it yields CASLVTPGEKLFF.

Ten or more counts support this clonotype. The chain carries TRBV6-2 or TRBV6-3 and TRBJ1-5, with D uncertain. Germline V lookup: CDR1 MNHEY, CDR2 SVGEGT. Trimming took 2 bases from V and 3 from J, leaving 8 bases between them. This CDR3 region has 14 residues. CDR3: CASSYVTANQPQHF. DNA for the CDR3: TGTGCCAGCAGTTACGTCACAGCCAATCAGCCCCAGCATTTT.

The J gene is TRBJ2-3, the V gene TRBV4-1; D is possibly TRBD2 (7 bases). The V gene lost 2 bases and the J gene lost 2 bases, with 14 bases spanning the gap. The CDR3 totals 16 residues. Germline V gene lookup returns CDR1 MGHRA and CDR2 YSYEKL. Here the CDR3 DNA reads TGCGCCAGCAGCCAAAGGCATGGGGGGGCCACAGATACGCAGTATTTT. It specifies CASSQRHGGATDTQYF.

This clonotype was seen only a few times. This chain joins TRBV19 and TRBJ2-1; 8 positions agree with TRBD1. V gave up 5 bases and J gave up 3 bases; unmatched junction bases: 3. Per the germline V gene, CDR1 is LNHDA and CDR2 is SQIVND (reference sequence). The CDR3 is made up of 14 amino acids. This CDR3 reads CASSPGQGYNEQFF. DNA of the CDR3: TGTGCCAGTAGTCCCGGACAGGGCTACAATGAGCAGTTCTTC.

This clonotype was found a few times. The chain links TRBV4-2 to TRBJ2-1; possibly TRBD1 or TRBD2 for D (5 bases each). The CDR3 runs 15 residues. V was cut by 1 base and J by 8 bases, with 15 bases left in between. Germline assignment: CDR1 LGHNA and CDR2 YNFKEQ. CDR3 residues: CASSQGGPHIDEQFF. The CDR3 DNA is TGTGCCAGCAGCCAAGGGGGACCCCATATAGATGAGCAGTTCTTC.

This chain connects TRBV10-3 to TRBJ2-7; D is possibly TRBD1 (5 bases). Looked up from germline, CDR1 is ENHRY and CDR2 is SYGVKD. The CDR3 length is 12 residues. V lost 8 bases and J lost 0, with 8 bases in between. CDR3 DNA sequence: TGTGCCATCGGACAAAGCTCCTACGAGCAGTACTTC. It yields the protein CAIGQSSYEQYF.

The gene calls are TRBV5-1 and TRBJ2-7; 11 nucleotides match TRBD1. The CDR3 is made up of 14 amino acids. After removal of 4 bases from V and 7 bases from J, the junction contained 7 bases not matched to a gene. Germline V gene sequence: CDR1 SGHRS, CDR2 YFSETQ. The CDR3 sequence is CASSLDRGRAEQYF. CDR3 bases: TGCGCCAGCAGCCTGGACAGGGGGCGCGCGGAGCAGTACTTC.

This clonotype was found a few times. The chain carries TRBV28 and TRBJ1-2; D is unclear. Per germline, CDR1 MDHEN and CDR2 SYDVKM. Trimming took 3 bases from V and 3 from J, leaving 8 bases between them. The CDR3 runs 13 residues. The CDR3 sequence is CASSLIGDYGYTF. CDR3 nucleotide sequence: TGTGCCAGCAGTTTGATCGGGGACTATGGCTACACCTTC.

The chain uses TRBV20-1 and TRBJ2-7; 14 bases are a match to TRBD2. Per germline, CDR1 DFQATT and CDR2 SNEGSKA (reference sequence). V shed 7 bases, J shed 7 bases, and the junction held 6 bases outside the gene matches. The CDR3 has 13 residues. The CDR3 protein is CSVPTSGRGEQYF. CDR3 DNA: TGCAGTGTACCGACTAGCGGGAGGGGTGAGCAGTACTTC.

The chain joins TRBV5-6 to TRBJ2-7; TRBD2 matches 14 bases. This CDR3 is 14 amino acids long. Germline V gives CDR1 SGHDT, CDR2 YYEEEE. V trimming: 3 bases; J trimming: 5 bases; junction bases outside the gene matches: 1. CDR3 in amino acids: CASSWGLAGDEQYF. CDR3 sequence (DNA): TGTGCCAGCAGCTGGGGACTAGCGGGAGACGAGCAGTACTTC. The full variable domain, completed using reference TRBV5-6 and TRBJ2-7, is DAGVTQSPTHLIKTRGQQVTLRCSPKSGHDTVSWYQQALGQGPQFIFQYYEEEERQRGNFPDRFSGHQFPNYSSELNVNALLLGDSALYLCASSWGLAGDEQYFGPGTRLTVT.